This is a list of T cell receptor beta chains from one sample in a study of T cell repertoires in cytomegalovirus infection. These TCRs are of unknown antigen specificity. One entry per CDR3 protein, called by TCRdb with MiXCR from the reads. The sample holds around 140,000 distinct CDR3 sequences; 32% are singletons and the top ten take 45% to 60%. Sequenced here: CD8+ T cells from cultured PBMCs, sampled from culture after CMV antigen stimulation. These TCRs come from a human donor in good health (CMV status not recorded). Some clones in this sample may be carry-over from other donors' samples. Both conserved end residues are part of each CDR3. A D gene is named only where the DNA matches it firmly. The listing skips clone size in some rows; elsewhere it reads once, few, many or a size class.

j_call clone_size cdr3_length d_call v_call cdr3_nt cdr3_aa
TRBJ2-4 NA 16 TRBD1 TRBV13 TGTGCCAGCAGCTTGGGACAGGGAGGCGGCAAAAACATTCAGTACTTC CASSLGQGGGKNIQYF
TRBJ2-1 NA 14 TRBD2 TRBV11-2 TGTGCCAGCAGCCCCCTAGCGGGGGGCAATGAGCAGTTCTTC CASSPLAGGNEQFF
TRBJ1-5 NA 12 NA TRBV12-3/TRBV12-4 TGTGCCAGCAGTTTGCCAAATCAGCCCCAGCATTTT CASSLPNQPQHF
TRBJ2-3 NA 13 NA TRBV12-3/TRBV12-4 TGTGCCAGCACGAGGTTTAGGACAGATACGCAGTATTTT CASTRFRTDTQYF
TRBJ2-7 many 13 NA TRBV4-2 TGTGCCAGCAGCCAAGGGGGGGCCTACGAGCAGTACTTC CASSQGGAYEQYF
TRBJ2-2 many 14 NA TRBV4-1 TGCGCCAGCAGCCAGGGGGCGAACACCGGGGAGCTGTTTTTT CASSQGANTGELFF
TRBJ1-1 NA 14 NA TRBV12-3/TRBV12-4 TGTGCCAGCAGTTTAGGGCCGAGGAGCACTGAAGCTTTCTTT CASSLGPRSTEAFF
TRBJ1-1 NA 15 NA TRBV18 TGTGCCAGCTCATCCCTAGACATGGAGGACACTGAAGCTTTCTTT CASSSLDMEDTEAFF
TRBJ2-2 few 14 NA TRBV7-6 TGTGCCAGCAGCGCCGGGGAGAACACCGGGGAGCTGTTTTTT CASSAGENTGELFF
TRBJ2-6 many 13 NA TRBV12-3/TRBV12-4 TGTGCCAGCAGGGACTCTGGGGCCAACGTCCTGACTTTC CASRDSGANVLTF
TRBJ2-1 many 15 NA TRBV7-2 TGTGCCAGCAGCTTAACTTCGGGGCGCCACAATGAGCAGTTCTTC CASSLTSGRHNEQFF
TRBJ2-2 NA 13 NA TRBV7-3 TGTGCCAGCAGCTCCCCATTGTCCGGGGAGCTGTTTTTT CASSSPLSGELFF
TRBJ2-7 NA 16 NA TRBV28 TGTGCCAGCAAACCCTATTCTCTATACAGTTCGTACGAGCAGTACTTC CASKPYSLYSSYEQYF
TRBJ2-5 many 12 TRBD1 TRBV6-1 TGTGCCAGCACCCAGAGCCTGGACAGGCTGTACTTC CASTQSLDRLYF
TRBJ1-4 many 13 NA TRBV20-1 TGCAGTGCACGGCTCCCCCGTAATGAAAAACTGTTTTTT CSARLPRNEKLFF
TRBJ2-2 NA 15 TRBD1 TRBV28 TGTGCCAGCAGTTTGGGACAGTACCCGACCGGGGAGCTGTTTTTT CASSLGQYPTGELFF
TRBJ1-5 NA 14 NA TRBV27 TGTGCCAGCAGTCCCGGGCCCGTTTATCAGCCCCAGCATTTT CASSPGPVYQPQHF
TRBJ2-1 many 17 NA TRBV2 TGTGCCAGCAGCACCATCCAGGGAAAAGGGTCGGGCAATGAGCAGTTCTTC CASSTIQGKGSGNEQFF
TRBJ1-4 once 15 NA TRBV28 TGTGCCAGCAGTTTATGGCCGGCAACTAATGAAAAACTGTTTTTT CASSLWPATNEKLFF
TRBJ1-1 NA 17 NA TRBV10-3 TGTGCCACCACCCCGACAAGGGGCGGTGTGGGGAACACTGAAGCTTTCTTT CATTPTRGGVGNTEAFF
TRBJ2-7 NA 13 NA TRBV27 TGTGCCAGCGGGCCGGGGTTGGGATACGAGCAGTACTTC CASGPGLGYEQYF
TRBJ1-5 few 12 NA TRBV20-1 TGCAGTGCTAATGGAGTAGGTCAGCCCCAGCATTTT CSANGVGQPQHF
TRBJ1-5 NA 16 TRBD1 TRBV4-1 TGCGCCAGCAGCCACGGCATAGGGGGACAGGATCAGCCCCAGCATTTT CASSHGIGGQDQPQHF
TRBJ2-2 many 13 TRBD2 TRBV7-2 TGTGCCGGACAGCGGGGGGGCACCGGGGAGCTGTTTTTT CAGQRGGTGELFF
TRBJ2-1 many 15 TRBD2 TRBV24-1 TGTGCCACCAGTGATATGGGACTAGCTAGGAATGAGCAGTTCTTC CATSDMGLARNEQFF
TRBJ2-2 NA 13 NA TRBV10-2 TGCGCCAGCAGTGAGTCGAGGTCCGGGGAGCTGTTTTTT CASSESRSGELFF
TRBJ1-1 many 13 NA TRBV27 TGTGCCAGCAGTTGGTCAGGGAGGGGTGAAGCTTTCTTT CASSWSGRGEAFF
TRBJ1-5 many 14 NA TRBV12-3/TRBV12-4 TGTGCCAGCAGATATACAGGAGGCAATCAGCCCCAGCATTTT CASRYTGGNQPQHF
TRBJ2-1 few 12 TRBD1 TRBV5-4 TGTGCCAGCAGCCGGACAGGGAGTGAGCAGTTCTTC CASSRTGSEQFF
TRBJ2-2 NA 13 NA TRBV7-8 TGTGCCAGCAGCCTATTCGGGACCGGGGAGCTGATTTTT CASSLFGTGELIF
TRBJ1-2 few 14 TRBD1 TRBV27 TGTGCCAGCAGTTATGGACAGGGTGTGGGTGGCTACACCTTC CASSYGQGVGGYTF
TRBJ1-5 many 14 NA TRBV19 TGTGCCAGTAGTCCTACATATAGCAATCAGCCCCAGCATTTT CASSPTYSNQPQHF
TRBJ2-1 few 14 NA TRBV7-9 TGTGCCAGCAGCTTAGTTTTAGGTTACAATGAGCAGTTCTTC CASSLVLGYNEQFF